This T cell receptor (beta chain) was captured in a study of blood T cell repertoires in COVID-19. Turning to the study itself: In each case, the material was cDNA or gDNA derived from T cells, B-cell-depleted T cells, or PBMCs.

Recruitment covered about two dozen US areas and drew participants whose ages spanned about 18 to 100 years. All recovered Cohort 3 donors got two negative PCRs, got clearance, or saw symptom resolution. The assay was immunoSEQ multiplex PCR, and TCRdb's table has in-frame clones only and misses some. The table records some 370,000 clones, roughly 87% of them present only once. CDR1 is SGHDT, CDR2 YYEEEE, per germline. The CDR3 runs to 11 residues. The V end lost 2 bases, the J end lost 7 bases, and 7 bases lay between the germline ends. The sequencing input was PBMCs or T cells enriched from blood (not recorded which). The receptor's source is a woman in her forties or fifties who had recovered from COVID-19. This chain joins TRBV5-6 and TRBJ2-7; tentative D call: TRBD2 (5 bases). CDR3 region: CASSFEGEQYF. In nucleotides, the CDR3 is TGTGCCAGCAGCTTTGAGGGAGAGCAGTACTTC.